The T cell receptor (beta chain) under discussion was sequenced for a study of tumor-infiltrating lymphocytes in primary liver carcinoma. Whole-study context: Samples yielded about 3.65 to 8 million productive TCRbeta reads, similar across tissue types. Study outcomes and limitations: Tumor-adjacent and tumor-blood pairs showed less overlap than tumor region pairs.

The input was 450 to 550 ng total RNA; TCR beta cDNA was made from it with a constant-region primer. Slightly modified ARM-PCR, run as three nested multiplex PCR rounds, produced the TCR beta libraries. Two initial PCR rounds of around 10 cycles each paired TRBV1-TRBV30 forward primers with a C-beta reverse primer. TCRdb re-derived calls from the multiplex PCR reads in MiXCR, one entry per CDR3 protein. The data hold about 78,000 distinct CDR3 sequences, with roughly two thirds observed a single time. This CDR3 comprises 12 residues. Germline-derived CDR1 and CDR2 are SQVTM and ANQGSEA. Trimming pared 4 bases from V and 7 bases from J, leaving 13 bases between. Of note for this clonotype: Its antigen is not identified.

From unsorted bulk tissue weighing roughly 19-32 mg, DNA and RNA were co-extracted. Patients diagnosed with primary liver carcinoma received treatment through surgical resection. Each of the tumor samples contained in excess of 80% viable tumor cells. Sample: liver tumor tissue from sampling region 4. Subset specified: tumor region T4, right-lateral pole. The receptor was derived from a man between 40 and 49 years old with primary liver carcinoma and hepatitis B virus infection. V usage is TRBV29-1 and J usage is TRBJ1-2, with D tentatively TRBD1 (5 bases). Written as DNA, the CDR3 is TGCAGCGTTGCCCCGACAGTAGGTGGCTACACCTTC. It codes for CSVAPTVGGYTF.